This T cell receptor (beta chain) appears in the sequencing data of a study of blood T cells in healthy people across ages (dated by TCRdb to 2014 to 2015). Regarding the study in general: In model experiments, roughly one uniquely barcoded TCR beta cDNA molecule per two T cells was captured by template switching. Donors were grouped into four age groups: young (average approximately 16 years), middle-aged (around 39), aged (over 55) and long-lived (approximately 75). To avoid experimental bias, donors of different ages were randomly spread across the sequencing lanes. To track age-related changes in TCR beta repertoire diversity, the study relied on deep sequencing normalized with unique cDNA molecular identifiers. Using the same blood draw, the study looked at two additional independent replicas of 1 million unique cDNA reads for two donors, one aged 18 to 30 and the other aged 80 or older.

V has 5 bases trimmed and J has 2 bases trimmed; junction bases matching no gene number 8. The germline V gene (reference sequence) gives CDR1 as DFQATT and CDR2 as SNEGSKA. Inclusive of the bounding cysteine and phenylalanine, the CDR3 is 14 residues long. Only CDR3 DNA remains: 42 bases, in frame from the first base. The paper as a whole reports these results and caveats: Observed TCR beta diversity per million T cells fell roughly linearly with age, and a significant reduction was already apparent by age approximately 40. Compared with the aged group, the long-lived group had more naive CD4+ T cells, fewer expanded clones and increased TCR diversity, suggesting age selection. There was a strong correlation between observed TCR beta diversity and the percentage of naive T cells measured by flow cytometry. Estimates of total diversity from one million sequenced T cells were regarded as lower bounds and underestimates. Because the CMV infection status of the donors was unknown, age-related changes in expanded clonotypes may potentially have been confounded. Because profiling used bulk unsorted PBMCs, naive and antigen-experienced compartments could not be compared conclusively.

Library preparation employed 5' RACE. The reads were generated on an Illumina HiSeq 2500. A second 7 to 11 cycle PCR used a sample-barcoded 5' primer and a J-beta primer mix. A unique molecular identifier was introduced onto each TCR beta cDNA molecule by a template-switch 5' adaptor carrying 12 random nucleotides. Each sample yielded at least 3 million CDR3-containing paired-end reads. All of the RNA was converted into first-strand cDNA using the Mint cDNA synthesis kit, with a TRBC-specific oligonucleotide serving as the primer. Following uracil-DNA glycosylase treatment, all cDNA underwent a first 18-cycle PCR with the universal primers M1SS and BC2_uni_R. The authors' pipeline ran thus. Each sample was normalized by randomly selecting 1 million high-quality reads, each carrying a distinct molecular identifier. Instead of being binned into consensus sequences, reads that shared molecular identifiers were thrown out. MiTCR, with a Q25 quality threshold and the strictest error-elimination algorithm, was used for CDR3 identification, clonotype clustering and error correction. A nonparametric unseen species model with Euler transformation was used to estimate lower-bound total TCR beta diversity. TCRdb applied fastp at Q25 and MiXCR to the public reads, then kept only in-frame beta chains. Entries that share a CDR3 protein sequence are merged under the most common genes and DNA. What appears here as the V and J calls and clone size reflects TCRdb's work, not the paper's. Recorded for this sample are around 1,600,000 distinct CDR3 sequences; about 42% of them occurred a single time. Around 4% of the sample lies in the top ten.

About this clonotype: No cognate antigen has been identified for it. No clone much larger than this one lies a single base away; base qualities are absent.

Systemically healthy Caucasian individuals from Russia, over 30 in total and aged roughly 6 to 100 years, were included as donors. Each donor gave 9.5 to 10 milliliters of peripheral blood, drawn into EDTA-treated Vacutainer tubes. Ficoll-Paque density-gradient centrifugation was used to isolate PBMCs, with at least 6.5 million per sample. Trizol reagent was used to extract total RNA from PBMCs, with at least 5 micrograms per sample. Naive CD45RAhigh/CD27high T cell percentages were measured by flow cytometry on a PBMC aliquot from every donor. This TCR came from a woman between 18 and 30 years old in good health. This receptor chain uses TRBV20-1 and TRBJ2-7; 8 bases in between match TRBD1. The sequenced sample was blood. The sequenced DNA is TGCAGTGCTGGGACAGGTCCTTCCCCCTACGAGCAGTACTTC. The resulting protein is CSAGTGPSPYEQYF.